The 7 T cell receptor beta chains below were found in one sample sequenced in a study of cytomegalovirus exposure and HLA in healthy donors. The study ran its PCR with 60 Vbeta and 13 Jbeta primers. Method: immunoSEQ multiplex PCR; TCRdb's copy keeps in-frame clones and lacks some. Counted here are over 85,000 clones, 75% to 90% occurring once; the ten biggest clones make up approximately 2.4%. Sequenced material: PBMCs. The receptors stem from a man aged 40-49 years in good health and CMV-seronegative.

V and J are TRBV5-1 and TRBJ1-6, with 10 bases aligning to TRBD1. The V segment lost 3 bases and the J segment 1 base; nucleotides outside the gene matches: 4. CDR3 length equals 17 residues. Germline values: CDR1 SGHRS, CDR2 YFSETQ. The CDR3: CASSSGQGGSYNSPLHF. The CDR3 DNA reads TGCGCCAGCAGCTCCGGACAGGGGGGTTCCTATAATTCACCCCTCCACTTT.

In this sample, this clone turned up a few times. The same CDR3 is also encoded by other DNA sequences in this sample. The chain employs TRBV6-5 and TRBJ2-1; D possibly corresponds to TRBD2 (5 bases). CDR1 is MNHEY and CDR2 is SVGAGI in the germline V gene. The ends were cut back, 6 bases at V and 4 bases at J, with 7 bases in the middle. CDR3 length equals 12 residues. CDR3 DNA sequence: TGTGCCAGCAGCCCGGGGTACAATGAGCAGTTCTTC. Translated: CASSPGYNEQFF.

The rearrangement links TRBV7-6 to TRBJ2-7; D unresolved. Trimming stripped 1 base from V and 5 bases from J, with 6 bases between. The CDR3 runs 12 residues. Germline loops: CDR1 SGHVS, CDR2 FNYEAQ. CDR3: CASSLGGDEQYF. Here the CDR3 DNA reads TGTGCCAGCAGCTTAGGCGGAGACGAGCAGTACTTC.

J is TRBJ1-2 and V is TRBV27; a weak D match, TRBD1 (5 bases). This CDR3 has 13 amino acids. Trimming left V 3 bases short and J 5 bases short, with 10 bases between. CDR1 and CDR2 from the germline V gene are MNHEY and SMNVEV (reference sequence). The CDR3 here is CASSFDRSYGYTF. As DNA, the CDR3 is TGTGCCAGCAGTTTTGACAGATCGTATGGCTACACCTTC.

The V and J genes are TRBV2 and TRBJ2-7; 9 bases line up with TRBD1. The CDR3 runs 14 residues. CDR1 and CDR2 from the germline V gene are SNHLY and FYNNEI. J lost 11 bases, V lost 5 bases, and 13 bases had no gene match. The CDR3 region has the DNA TGTGCCAGCAGTTCCCCGGGACAGGGTCTTGGAGAGTACTTC. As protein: CASSSPGQGLGEYF.

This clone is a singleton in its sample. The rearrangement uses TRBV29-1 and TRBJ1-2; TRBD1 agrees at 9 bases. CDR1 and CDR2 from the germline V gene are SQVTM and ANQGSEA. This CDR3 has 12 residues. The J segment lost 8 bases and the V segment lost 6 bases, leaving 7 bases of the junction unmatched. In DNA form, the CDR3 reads TGCAGCGTAGGACAGGGGATGAGAGGCTACACCTTC. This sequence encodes CSVGQGMRGYTF.

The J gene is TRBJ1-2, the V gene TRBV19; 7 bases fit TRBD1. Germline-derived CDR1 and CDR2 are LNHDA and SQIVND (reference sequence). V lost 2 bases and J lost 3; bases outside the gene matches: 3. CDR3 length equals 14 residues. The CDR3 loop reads CASSIRGRDYGYTF. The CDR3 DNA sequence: TGTGCCAGTAGTATAAGGGGGCGCGACTATGGCTACACCTTC.